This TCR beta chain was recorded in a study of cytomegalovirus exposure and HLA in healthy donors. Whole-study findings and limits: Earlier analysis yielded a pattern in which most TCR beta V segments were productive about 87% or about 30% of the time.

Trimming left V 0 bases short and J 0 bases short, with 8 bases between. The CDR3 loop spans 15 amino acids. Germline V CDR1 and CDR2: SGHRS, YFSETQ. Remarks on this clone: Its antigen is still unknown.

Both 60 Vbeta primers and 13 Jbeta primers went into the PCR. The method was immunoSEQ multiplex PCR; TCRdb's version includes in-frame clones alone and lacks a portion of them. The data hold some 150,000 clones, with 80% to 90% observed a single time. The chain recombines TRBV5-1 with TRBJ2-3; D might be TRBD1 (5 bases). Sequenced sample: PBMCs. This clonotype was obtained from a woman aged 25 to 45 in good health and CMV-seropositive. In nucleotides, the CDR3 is TGCGCCAGCAGCTTGGGGCAGGGAAGCACAGATACGCAGTATTTT. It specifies CASSLGQGSTDTQYF. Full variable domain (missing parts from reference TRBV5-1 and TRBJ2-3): KAGVTQTPRYLIKTRGQQVTLSCSPISGHRSVSWYQQTPGQGLQFLFEYFSETQRNKGNFPGRFSGRQFSNSRSEMNVSTLELGDSALYLCASSLGQGSTDTQYFGPGTRLTVL.